This TCR beta chain was profiled in a study of graft-versus-host responses after intestinal transplantation. Background on the study: Recipients were all induced with anti-thymocyte globulin, then given tacrolimus and steroids for 3 to 4 years. General study findings and limits: Recipient-marrow GvH clones were detected, some having first appeared in ileum or blood. Early post-transplant declines in HvG were associated with peak levels of circulating GvH clones.

About this clone itself: No antigen is known for it.

The assay was immunoSEQ multiplex PCR, and TCRdb's table has in-frame clones only and misses some. This sample has 20,000 to 30,000 clones, with roughly 88% found just once. The germline V gene encodes CDR1 SEHNR and CDR2 FQNEAQ (reference sequence). J lost 3 bases, V lost 3 bases, and 0 bases had no gene match. The CDR3 is made up of 16 amino acids. This clonotype was sampled from a human patient who received an intestinal transplant, so some T cells may come from the graft donor. This material consisted of PBMCs, taken 463 days after intestinal transplant. J is TRBJ2-2 and V is TRBV7-9; 14 nucleotides align to TRBD2. The CDR3 DNA reads TGTGCCAGCAGCTTGGGACTAGCGGGGGACACCGGGGAGCTGTTTTTT. Its translation is CASSLGLAGDTGELFF.